The present T cell receptor beta chain was sequenced within a study of identical twins. Study results and caveats: Rather than following the same donors, the conclusions depended on cross-sectional statistical analysis. Monozygotic twin pairs showed more out-of-frame TCR alpha sharing than models estimated.

There are 14 residues in the CDR3. V shed 5 bases and J shed 2 bases, with 13 bases lying between them. Per germline, CDR1 MDHEN and CDR2 SYDVKM. As for this clonotype: Its specificity is not known.

TCRdb ran MiXCR on the 5' RACE reads and lists one entry per CDR3 protein. Of 690,000 or so distinct CDR3 sequences in the sample, 8% to 9% were seen once. This sample also belongs to another study, concerning yellow fever vaccine responses in identical twins.

The origin of this receptor is a woman between 18 and 30 years old in good health. What was sequenced was PBMCs. The chain has TRBV28 and TRBJ2-7, with D perhaps matching TRBD1 (5 bases). The DNA of the CDR3 is TGTGCCAGCAGTCTAGGGGCGCCCACCTACGAGCAGTACTTC. Its protein is CASSLGAPTYEQYF.